This T cell receptor beta chain was sequenced in a study of blood T cell repertoires in COVID-19. In the study overall: The cDNA or gDNA used as material had been derived from T cells, B-cell-depleted T cells, or PBMCs.

The Seattle site enrolled patients during active infection and followed them longitudinally. TCRdb keeps only in-frame clones here, not all; method: immunoSEQ multiplex PCR. The table includes about 170,000 clones, approximately 84% detected once. CDR3 length equals 15 residues. Germline CDR1 and CDR2: LNHDA and SQIVND (reference sequence). V lost 5 bases, J lost 4 bases, and 17 bases lay in between. Sequenced sample: peripheral blood. The TCR sequence derives from a woman older than 75 with COVID-19, enrolled during active disease. The V gene is TRBV19, the J gene TRBJ1-2; TRBD1 is a possible D gene (5 bases). The DNA for the CDR3 is TGTGCCAGTAGTCCTGGCGGGGGAGGTGGCTATGGCTACACCTTC. It specifies CASSPGGGGGYGYTF. The full variable domain, in which reference TRBV19 and TRBJ1-2 provide the parts outside the CDR3, is DGGITQSPKYLFRKEGQNVTLSCEQNLNHDAMYWYRQDPGQGLRLIYYSQIVNDFQKGDIAEGYSVSREKKESFPLTVTSAQKNPTAFYLCASSPGGGGGYGYTFGSGTRLTVV.